This T cell receptor beta chain was sequenced in a study of beta chain features in type 1 diabetes. General observations from the study: Significant though moderate, a shortening of TCRB CDR3s appeared in all four CD4+ subsets of Type 1 diabetes patients.

The study reverse transcribed the entire isolated RNA, so it sequenced expressed TCRB transcripts. This table comes from immunoSEQ multiplex PCR, and its TCRdb copy is limited to in-frame clones, with some not included. The sample records roughly 150,000 clones, 6.5% to 8.5% being singletons. The CDR3 length is 12 residues. Trimming cost V 6 bases and J 4 bases, with 8 bases left between them. Germline CDR1 is MNHNS and CDR2 is SASEGT. Remarks on this clone: Its antigen is unidentified.

Sequenced sample: central memory CD4+ T cells from blood. The receptor comes from a man between 18 and 29 years old with type 1 diabetes. The chain is built from TRBV6-1 and TRBJ2-3; TRBD2 is a possible D gene (6 bases). The CDR3 is CASSPGADTQYF. In DNA form, the CDR3 reads TGTGCCAGCAGCCCGGGGGCAGATACGCAGTATTTT.